A single sample gave rise to the 14 T cell receptor beta chains below, sequenced in a study of T cell changes during pregnancy in multiple sclerosis. Only in-frame clones appear in the TCRdb table, and some are missing; sequencing was by immunoSEQ multiplex PCR. Of 45,000 or so clones in the sample, 80% to 90% are singletons; the top ten hold 1.9%. Sequences were derived from peripheral blood, sampled in the first trimester of pregnancy. Source of these receptors: a female donor with multiple sclerosis, enrolled in a pregnancy study.

This chain links TRBV18 with TRBJ1-2, with D possibly matching TRBD1 (5 bases). Germline CDR1 KGHSH, CDR2 LQKENI. The CDR3 spans 15 residues. The V end lost 6 bases, the J end lost 8 bases, and 22 bases lay between the germline ends. CDR3: CASSVQGLGLSGYTF. The CDR3 DNA follows: TGTGCCAGCTCGGTCCAGGGTCTCGGTCTATCCGGCTACACCTTC.

J is TRBJ2-1 and V is TRBV5-1, with 13 bases matching TRBD2. After removal of 5 bases from V and 0 bases from J, the junction contained 8 bases not matched to a gene. Germline loops: CDR1 SGHRS, CDR2 YFSETQ. The CDR3 covers 18 residues. For the CDR3, the DNA is TGCGCCAGCAGGCGTTCGGGACTAGCGGGAAGCTCCTACAATGAGCAGTTCTTC. Protein: CASRRSGLAGSSYNEQFF.

The chain has TRBV7-2 and TRBJ1-5; TRBD1 agrees at 8 bases. Germline trimming cut 5 bases from V and 6 bases from J; bases unmatched to any gene: 6. The CDR3 consists of 14 residues. The germline CDR1 and CDR2 sequences are SGHTA and FQGNSA. CDR3 protein: CASSPDRGFQPQHF. The DNA of the CDR3 is TGTGCCAGCAGCCCTGACAGGGGTTTTCAGCCCCAGCATTTT.

The chain carries TRBV7-9 and TRBJ2-4; 10 bases agree with TRBD1. This CDR3 has 13 residues. Germline V gene data show CDR1 as SEHNR and CDR2 as FQNEAQ (reference sequence). Trimming took 9 bases from V and 8 from J; bases not matched to a gene: 7. CDR3: CASSGQGSDIQYF. Here the CDR3 DNA reads TGTGCCAGTTCGGGACAGGGGAGTGACATTCAGTACTTC.

The chain is built from TRBV5-6 and TRBJ1-1; TRBD1 might be the D (5 bases). This CDR3 has 13 residues. The germline gives CDR1 SGHDT, CDR2 YYEEEE. Trimming shortened V by 4 bases and J by 6 bases, and 13 bases separated the two germline ends. The CDR3 nucleotides are TGTGCCAGCAGCCTCCCGCGGGGGGCTGAAGCTTTCTTT. It encodes CASSLPRGAEAFF. The full variable domain, in which reference TRBV5-6 and TRBJ1-1 provide the parts outside the CDR3, is DAGVTQSPTHLIKTRGQQVTLRCSPKSGHDTVSWYQQALGQGPQFIFQYYEEEERQRGNFPDRFSGHQFPNYSSELNVNALLLGDSALYLCASSLPRGAEAFFGQGTRLTVV.

The V gene is TRBV9, the J gene TRBJ1-2, with a weak D call TRBD1 (6 bases). Germline V CDR1 and CDR2: SGDLS, YYNGEE. The CDR3 is 16 amino acids. Trimming pared 3 bases from V and 2 bases from J, leaving 17 bases between. The CDR3 sequence is CASSAGVGGLNYGYTF. CDR3 nucleotides: TGTGCCAGCAGCGCCGGAGTCGGGGGGCTGAACTATGGCTACACCTTC.

The rearrangement uses TRBV30 and TRBJ1-5; 10 bases fit TRBD1. Germline assignment: CDR1 GTSNPN and CDR2 SVGIG (reference sequence). CDR3 length: 17 amino acids. With 2 bases clipped from V and 0 bases from J, the junction kept 7 bases outside the gene matches. Here the CDR3 DNA reads TGTGCCTGGAGTCCTATCGGGACAGGGGCTAGCAATCAGCCCCAGCATTTT. Its translation: CAWSPIGTGASNQPQHF.

The rearrangement links TRBV9 to TRBJ2-5; D possibly corresponds to TRBD2 (7 bases). The V end lost 8 bases, the J end lost 5 bases, and 16 bases lay between the germline ends. This CDR3 has 13 residues. CDR1 and CDR2 (germline): SGDLS, YYNGEE. In nucleotides, the CDR3 is TGTGCCAGTGGGGGGGCCGCTCGGGAGACCCAGTACTTC. Its protein is CASGGAARETQYF.

This chain uses TRBV7-3 with TRBJ2-7; D might be TRBD2 (6 bases). This CDR3 has 14 residues. Deletions cut 2 bases from V and 1 base from J, with 9 bases between. Germline V lookup: CDR1 SGHTA, CDR2 FQGTGA. The DNA for the CDR3 is TGTGCCAGCAGCTTAGACGGAGGGTCCTACGAGCAGTACTTC. It encodes CASSLDGGSYEQYF. The whole variable domain, remainder taken from reference TRBV7-3 and TRBJ2-7, is GAGVSQTPSNKVTEKGKYVELRCDPISGHTALYWYRQSLGQGPEFLIYFQGTGAADDSGLPNDRFFAVRPEGSVSTLKIQRTERGDSAVYLCASSLDGGSYEQYFGPGTRLTVT.

This clone was picked up one time. This chain links TRBV4-3 with TRBJ2-5; perhaps TRBD2 as D (6 bases). Germline V gives CDR1 LGHNA, CDR2 YSLEER. Trimming left V 1 base short and J 5 bases short, with 17 bases between. There are 16 residues in the CDR3. The CDR3 spells CASSQGRWGGRETQYF. CDR3 nucleotides: TGCGCCAGCAGCCAAGGCCGGTGGGGAGGACGGGAGACCCAGTACTTC.

J is TRBJ1-1 and V is TRBV12-5; D unresolved. The CDR3 is 13 residues long. The ends were cut back, 6 bases at V and 10 bases at J, with 18 bases in the middle. The germline CDR1 and CDR2 sequences are LGHNT and FRNRAP. CDR3 residues: CASGQRPGLPAFF. CDR3 bases: TGTGCTAGTGGCCAAAGGCCGGGTCTACCAGCTTTCTTT.

The chain joins TRBV30 to TRBJ1-4; maybe TRBD1 (6 bases). This CDR3 spans 15 amino acids. V gave up 3 bases and J gave up 1 base, with 12 bases separating them. Germline loops: CDR1 GTSNPN, CDR2 SVGIG (reference sequence). The CDR3 here is CAWSRLGGTNEKLFF. CDR3 bases: TGTGCCTGGAGCCGGTTAGGGGGAACTAATGAAAAACTGTTTTTT.

V usage is TRBV2 and J usage is TRBJ2-3, with a tentative D call TRBD2 (6 bases). The CDR3 contains 18 residues. Deletions cut 2 bases from V and 2 bases from J, with 20 bases between. Germline V gives CDR1 SNHLY, CDR2 FYNNEI. In nucleotides, the CDR3 is TGTGCCAGCAGTGAACCTAGATCGGGGGAGTCAAACACAGATACGCAGTATTTT. Translation: CASSEPRSGESNTDTQYF.

The chain has TRBV9 and TRBJ1-2, with D possibly TRBD1 on 5 matching bases. Germline V gene sequence: CDR1 SGDLS, CDR2 YYNGEE. With 4 bases removed from V and 4 bases from J, the gap between germline ends came to 14 bases. This CDR3 spans 14 amino acids. CDR3 in amino acids: CASSTPGSGYGYTF. The CDR3 coding sequence is TGTGCCAGCAGCACCCCAGGGTCCGGCTATGGCTACACCTTC. Full variable domain (rest looked up from reference TRBV9 and TRBJ1-2): DSGVTQTPKHLITATGQRVTLRCSPRSGDLSVYWYQQSLDQGLQFLIQYYNGEERAKGNILERFSAQQFPDLHSELNLSSLELGDSALYFCASSTPGSGYGYTFGSGTRLTVV.